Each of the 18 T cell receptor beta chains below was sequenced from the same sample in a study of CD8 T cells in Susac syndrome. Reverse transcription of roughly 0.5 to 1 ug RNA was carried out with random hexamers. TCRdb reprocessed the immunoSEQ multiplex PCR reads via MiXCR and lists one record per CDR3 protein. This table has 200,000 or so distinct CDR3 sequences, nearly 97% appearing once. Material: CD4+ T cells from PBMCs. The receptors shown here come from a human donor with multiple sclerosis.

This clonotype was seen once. This CDR3 is CASSLDRGVGYTF. The CDR3 DNA reads as TGTGCCAGCAGCCTCGACAGGGGAGTCGGCTACACCTTC. This chain joins TRBV6-2 or TRBV6-3 and TRBJ1-2; 8 nucleotides line up with TRBD1. The CDR3 totals 13 residues. Germline-derived CDR1 and CDR2 are MNHEY and SVGEGT. Trimming cost V 6 bases and J 8 bases; bases outside gene matches: 8.

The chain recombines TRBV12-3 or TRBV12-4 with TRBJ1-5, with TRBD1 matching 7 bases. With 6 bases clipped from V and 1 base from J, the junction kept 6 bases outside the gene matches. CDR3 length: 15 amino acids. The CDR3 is CASRLTGASNQPQHF. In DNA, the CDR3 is TGTGCCAGCAGACTTACAGGGGCCAGCAATCAGCCCCAGCATTTT.

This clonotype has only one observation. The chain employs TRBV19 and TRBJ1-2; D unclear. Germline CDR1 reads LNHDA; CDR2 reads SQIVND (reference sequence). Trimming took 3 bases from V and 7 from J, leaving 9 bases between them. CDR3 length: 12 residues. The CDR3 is CASSILAAGYTF. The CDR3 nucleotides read TGTGCCAGTAGTATTTTGGCGGCTGGCTACACCTTC.

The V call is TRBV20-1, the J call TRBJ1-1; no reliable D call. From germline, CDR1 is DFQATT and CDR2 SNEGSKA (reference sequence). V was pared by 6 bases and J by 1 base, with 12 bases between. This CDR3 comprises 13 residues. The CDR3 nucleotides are TGCAGTGCCAAGGGCTTTGCGAACACTGAAGCTTTCTTT. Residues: CSAKGFANTEAFF.

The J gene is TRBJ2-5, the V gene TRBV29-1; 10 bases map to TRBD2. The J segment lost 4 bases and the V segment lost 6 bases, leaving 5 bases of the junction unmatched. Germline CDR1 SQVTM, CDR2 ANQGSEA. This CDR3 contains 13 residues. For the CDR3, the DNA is TGCAGCGTAGAGAGCGGGGGGGGAGAGACCCAGTACTTC. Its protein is CSVESGGGETQYF.

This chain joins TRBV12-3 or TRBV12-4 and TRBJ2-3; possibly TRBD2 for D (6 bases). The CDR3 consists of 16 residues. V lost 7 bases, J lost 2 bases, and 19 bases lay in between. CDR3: CASTRSVGGTTDTQYF. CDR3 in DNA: TGTGCCAGCACCCGTTCCGTCGGGGGAACCACAGATACGCAGTATTTT.

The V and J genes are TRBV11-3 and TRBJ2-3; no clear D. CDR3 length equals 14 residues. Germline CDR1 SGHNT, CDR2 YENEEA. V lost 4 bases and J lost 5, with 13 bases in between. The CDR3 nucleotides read TGTGCCAGCAGCTCAGATCGACGTAAAGATACGCAGTATTTT. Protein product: CASSSDRRKDTQYF. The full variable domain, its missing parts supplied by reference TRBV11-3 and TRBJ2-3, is EAGVVQSPRYKIIEKKQPVAFWCNPISGHNTLYWYLQNLGQGPELLIRYENEEAVDDSQLPKDRFSAERLKGVDSTLKIQPAELGDSAVYLCASSSDRRKDTQYFGPGTRLTVL.

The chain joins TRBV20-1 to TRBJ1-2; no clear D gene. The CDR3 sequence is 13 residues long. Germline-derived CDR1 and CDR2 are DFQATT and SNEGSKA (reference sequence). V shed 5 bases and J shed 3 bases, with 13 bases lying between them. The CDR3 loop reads CSAVLVTDYGYTF. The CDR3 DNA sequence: TGCAGTGCTGTACTAGTGACGGACTATGGCTACACCTTC.

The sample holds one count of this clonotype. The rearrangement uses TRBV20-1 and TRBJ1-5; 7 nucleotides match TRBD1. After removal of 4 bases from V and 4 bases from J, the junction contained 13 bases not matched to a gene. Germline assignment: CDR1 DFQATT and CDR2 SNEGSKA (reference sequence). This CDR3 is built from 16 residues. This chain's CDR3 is CSANSALGQTNQPQHF. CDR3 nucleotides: TGCAGTGCTAACTCGGCGCTGGGACAGACTAATCAGCCCCAGCATTTT.

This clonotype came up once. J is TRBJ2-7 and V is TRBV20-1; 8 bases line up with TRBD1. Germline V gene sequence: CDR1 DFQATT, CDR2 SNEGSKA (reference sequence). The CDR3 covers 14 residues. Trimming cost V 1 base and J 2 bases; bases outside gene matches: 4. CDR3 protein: CSARVAGGTYEQYF. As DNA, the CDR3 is TGCAGTGCTAGAGTGGCAGGGGGCACCTACGAGCAGTACTTC.

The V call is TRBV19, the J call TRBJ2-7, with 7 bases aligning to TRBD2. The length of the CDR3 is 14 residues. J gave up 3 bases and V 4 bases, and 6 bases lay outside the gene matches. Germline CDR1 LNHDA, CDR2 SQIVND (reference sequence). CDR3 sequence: CASSRAGDVYEQYF. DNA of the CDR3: TGTGCCAGTAGTAGGGCGGGGGACGTCTACGAGCAGTACTTC.

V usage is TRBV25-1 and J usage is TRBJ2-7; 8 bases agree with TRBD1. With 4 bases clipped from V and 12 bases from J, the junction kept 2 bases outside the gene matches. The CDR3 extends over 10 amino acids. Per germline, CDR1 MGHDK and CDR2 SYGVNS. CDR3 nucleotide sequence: TGTGCCAGCAGTGGGACAGGGACGTACTTC. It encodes CASSGTGTYF.

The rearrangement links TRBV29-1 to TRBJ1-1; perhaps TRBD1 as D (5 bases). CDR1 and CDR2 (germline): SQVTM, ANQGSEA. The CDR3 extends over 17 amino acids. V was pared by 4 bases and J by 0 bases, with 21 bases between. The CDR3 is CSVAGLTGLSMNTEAFF. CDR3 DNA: TGCAGCGTTGCGGGTTTAACAGGACTGAGCATGAACACTGAAGCTTTCTTT.

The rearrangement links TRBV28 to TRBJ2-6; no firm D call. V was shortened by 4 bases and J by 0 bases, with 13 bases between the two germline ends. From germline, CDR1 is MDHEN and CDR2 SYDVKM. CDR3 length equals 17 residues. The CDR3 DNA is TGTGCCAGCAGTTCCCTTTGGGTCCCCTCTGGGGCCAACGTCCTGACTTTC. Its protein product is CASSSLWVPSGANVLTF.

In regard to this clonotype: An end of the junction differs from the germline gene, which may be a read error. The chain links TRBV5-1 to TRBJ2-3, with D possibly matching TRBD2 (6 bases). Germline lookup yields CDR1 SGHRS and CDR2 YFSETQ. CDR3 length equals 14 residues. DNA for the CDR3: TGCGCCAGCACCTTGGAGGGAGGCACAGATACGCAGTATTTT. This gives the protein CASTLEGGTDTQYF.

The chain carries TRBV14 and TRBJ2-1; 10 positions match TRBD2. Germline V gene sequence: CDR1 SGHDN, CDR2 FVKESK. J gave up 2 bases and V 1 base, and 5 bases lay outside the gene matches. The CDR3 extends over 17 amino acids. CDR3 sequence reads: CASSQGGTSGAYNEQFF. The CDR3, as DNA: TGTGCCAGCAGCCAAGGGGGAACTAGCGGGGCCTACAATGAGCAGTTCTTC.

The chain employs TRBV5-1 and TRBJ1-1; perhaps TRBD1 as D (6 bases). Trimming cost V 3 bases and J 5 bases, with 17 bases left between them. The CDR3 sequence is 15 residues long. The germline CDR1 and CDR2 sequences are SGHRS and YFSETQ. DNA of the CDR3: TGCGCCAGCAGCTCCTCGACGACAGGAGGGACTGAAGCTTTCTTT. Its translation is CASSSSTTGGTEAFF. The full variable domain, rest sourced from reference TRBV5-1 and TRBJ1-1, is KAGVTQTPRYLIKTRGQQVTLSCSPISGHRSVSWYQQTPGQGLQFLFEYFSETQRNKGNFPGRFSGRQFSNSRSEMNVSTLELGDSALYLCASSSSTTGGTEAFFGQGTRLTVV.

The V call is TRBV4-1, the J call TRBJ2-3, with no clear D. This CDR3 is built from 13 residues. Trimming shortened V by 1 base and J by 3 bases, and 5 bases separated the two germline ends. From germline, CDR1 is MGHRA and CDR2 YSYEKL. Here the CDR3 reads CASSQGRTDTQYF. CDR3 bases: TGCGCCAGCAGCCAAGGACGGACAGATACGCAGTATTTT.